Following are 6 T cell receptor beta chains from one sample sequenced in a study of OX40 agonist ivuxolimab in advanced cancers. Profiling relied on immunoSEQ multiplex PCR, and the TCRdb table lists in-frame clones only, not all of them. This sample yields some 75,000 clones, of which 65% to 90% are seen a single time; 2.5% to 3.5% belongs to the top ten. This sample comprised CD4+ or CD8+ T cells sorted from blood, obtained in a trial of the OX40 agonist ivuxolimab. These receptors all come from an adult with an advanced solid tumor such as melanoma, head and neck, liver or kidney cancer.

This rearrangement joins TRBV19 to TRBJ2-3, with 9 bases that match TRBD2. V trimming: 6 bases; J trimming: 4 bases; junction bases outside the gene matches: 11. The CDR3 runs to 16 residues. Germline V gene data show CDR1 as LNHDA and CDR2 as SQIVND (reference sequence). CDR3 in amino acids: CASRIKGGGGADTQYF. As DNA, the CDR3 is TGTGCCAGTAGAATCAAGGGCGGCGGGGGGGCAGATACGCAGTATTTT.

This chain joins TRBV5-1 and TRBJ1-2; the match to TRBD1 covers 7 bases. The J segment lost 4 bases and the V segment lost 0 bases, leaving 9 bases of the junction unmatched. This CDR3 is built from 16 residues. Germline V CDR1 and CDR2: SGHRS, YFSETQ. Written as DNA, the CDR3 is TGCGCCAGCAGCTTGGGACCGACAGGGATCGTCTATGGCTACACCTTC. Amino acid sequence: CASSLGPTGIVYGYTF.

The chain couples TRBV2 to TRBJ1-1; D may be TRBD1 (5 bases). V lost 7 bases and J lost 4, with 22 bases in between. Germline V lookup: CDR1 SNHLY, CDR2 FYNNEI. This CDR3 is built from 16 residues. The CDR3 sequence: CASKGARVISPTEAFF. CDR3 sequence (DNA): TGTGCCAGCAAAGGGGCGCGAGTCATCTCCCCCACTGAAGCTTTCTTT.

The rearrangement joins TRBV19 to TRBJ1-1; D unclear. Germline CDR1 and CDR2: LNHDA and SQIVND (reference sequence). Trimming took off 8 bases at V and 0 bases at J, with 7 bases between the two ends. The CDR3 totals 12 residues. CDR3 sequence: CASGHLNTEAFF. In DNA form, the CDR3 reads TGTGCCAGTGGCCACCTGAACACTGAAGCTTTCTTT.

This chain uses TRBV28 with TRBJ2-6; D remains unclear. Germline V lookup: CDR1 MDHEN, CDR2 SYDVKM. This CDR3 has 15 residues. V lost 6 bases to trimming and J lost 0 bases, with 9 bases between them. As DNA, the CDR3 is TGTGCCAGCAGGGGTCAGAGCTCTGGGGCCAACGTCCTGACTTTC. Encoded protein: CASRGQSSGANVLTF.

The chain uses TRBV5-4 and TRBJ2-1; possibly TRBD1 for D (6 bases). The V and J ends lost 5 bases and 5 bases respectively, with 17 bases between them. Per the germline V gene, CDR1 is SGHNT and CDR2 is YYREEE (reference sequence). CDR3 length equals 15 residues. The CDR3 region is CASSSGGGGNNEQFF. CDR3 bases: TGTGCCAGCAGTTCGGGTGGGGGCGGCAACAATGAGCAGTTCTTC.